One sample yielded the 15 T cell receptor beta chains listed below, sequenced in a study of human T cells and chemical hapten exposure. TCRdb passed the RACE reads through MiXCR, listing each CDR3 protein once. Of about 120,000 distinct CDR3 sequences in the sample, around 13% were seen once. Stated time point: patch test 1, 2 weeks after DPC sensitization. Treatment noted: therapeutic diphenylcyclopropenone sensitization with weekly scalp DPC. The sample was whole blood, taken in connection with sensitization to the hapten diphenylcyclopropenone (DPC). The receptor source for this set is a man younger than 30 with alopecia areata. Some clones in this sample may be carry-over from other donors' samples.

This clonotype was picked up a small number of times. The chain joins TRBV5-6 to TRBJ2-5, with TRBD2 identical over 12 bases. This CDR3 has 15 residues. Germline V gene sequence: CDR1 SGHDT, CDR2 YYEEEE. J was trimmed by 4 bases and V by 2 bases; bases with no gene match: 3. As DNA, the CDR3 is TGTGCCAGCAGCTTCCCGACTAGCGGGGGAGAGACCCAGTACTTC. It codes for CASSFPTSGGETQYF.

This clonotype was detected a few times. The V and J genes are TRBV29-1 and TRBJ1-1; TRBD1 is a possible D gene (5 bases). V dropped 4 bases and J dropped 4 bases, with 13 bases sitting between them. This CDR3 has 13 residues. In germline, CDR1 is SQVTM, CDR2 ANQGSEA. CDR3 in amino acids: CSVGFVRGTEAFF. The CDR3 nucleotides are TGCAGCGTTGGTTTCGTTAGGGGCACTGAAGCTTTCTTT.

This chain uses TRBV6-2 or TRBV6-3 with TRBJ1-5; unclear D gene. CDR3 length equals 14 residues. Germline assignment: CDR1 MNHEY and CDR2 SVGEGT. Trimming took 5 bases from V and 0 from J, leaving 8 bases between them. CDR3 sequence reads: CASSRSNSNQPQHF. CDR3 bases: TGTGCCAGCAGTAGGTCGAATAGCAATCAGCCCCAGCATTTT.

This clonotype has more than one count but fewer than ten. The chain joins TRBV7-9 to TRBJ1-1; D perhaps matches TRBD1 (5 bases). Germline CDR1 and CDR2: SEHNR and FQNEAQ (reference sequence). Between the trimmed V and J ends, which lost 0 bases and 1 base, there was a span of 9 bases. The CDR3 extends over 15 amino acids. The CDR3 nucleotides read TGTGCCAGCAGCTTAGCGCAGGGCTCGAACACTGAAGCTTTCTTT. Translation: CASSLAQGSNTEAFF.

The chain couples TRBV10-3 to TRBJ2-5; weak D call: TRBD1 (6 bases). This CDR3 is built from 13 residues. CDR1 is ENHRY, CDR2 SYGVKD, per germline. The V and J ends lost 10 bases and 1 base respectively, with 13 bases between them. The CDR3 coding sequence is TGTGCCACCAAGGGGGACGGCCAAGAGACCCAGTACTTC. It translates to CATKGDGQETQYF.

This clonotype was picked up a small number of times. This chain connects TRBV11-2 to TRBJ2-1; D unresolved. CDR1 is SGHAT and CDR2 is FQNNGV in the germline V gene. The V gene lost 2 bases and the J gene lost 6 bases, with 20 bases spanning the gap. The CDR3 is 17 residues long. As DNA, the CDR3 is TGTGCCAGCAGCTTACCCCGGGCCGAGCCTTCCGTCAATGAGCAGTTCTTC. Translated: CASSLPRAEPSVNEQFF.

This rearrangement joins TRBV11-2 to TRBJ1-1; D not resolved. Trimming took 4 bases from V and 0 from J, leaving 12 bases between them. The germline V gene encodes CDR1 SGHAT and CDR2 FQNNGV. This CDR3 has 15 residues. CDR3 sequence (DNA): TGTGCCAGCAGCTCCCTCGGGTTCGTGAACACTGAAGCTTTCTTT. It yields the protein CASSSLGFVNTEAFF.

This clonotype was observed a few times. The chain recombines TRBV2 with TRBJ2-2; weak D call: TRBD1 (5 bases). V was clipped by 2 bases and J by 5 bases, with 12 bases between them. CDR1 and CDR2 from the germline V gene are SNHLY and FYNNEI. The CDR3 is 15 residues long. CDR3 in DNA: TGTGCCAGCAGTGAACAGGGTGCAGGGACCGGGGAGCTGTTTTTT. Residues: CASSEQGAGTGELFF.

Only a few counts were recorded for this clonotype. The CDR3 here is CASSFDRGLYEQYV. The CDR3 nucleotides read TGTGCCAGCAGCTTCGACAGGGGGCTCTACGAGCAGTACGTC. The chain uses TRBV7-3 and TRBJ2-7, with 10 nucleotides matching TRBD1. Germline V gene sequence: CDR1 SGHTA, CDR2 FQGTGA. This CDR3 has 14 residues. Unmatched junction bases numbered 2, after V lost 3 bases and J lost 3 bases.

This clonotype has ten or more counts. The CDR3 is CSARPVVYNEQFF. The DNA of the CDR3 is TGCAGTGCTAGGCCCGTTGTTTACAATGAGCAGTTCTTC. V is TRBV20-1 and J is TRBJ2-1, with no clear D. Trimming cost V 3 bases and J 4 bases, with 10 bases left between them. CDR3 size: 13 residues. Germline V gene sequence: CDR1 DFQATT, CDR2 SNEGSKA (reference sequence).

The genes are TRBV2 and TRBJ1-2; D might be TRBD1 (5 bases). There are 16 residues in the CDR3. V lost 4 bases, J lost 3 bases, and 18 bases lay in between. Germline lookup yields CDR1 SNHLY and CDR2 FYNNEI. The CDR3 DNA is TGTGCCAGCAGTGTACTGCCGGGACGCAAGGACTATGGCTACACCTTC. This sequence encodes CASSVLPGRKDYGYTF.

The CDR3 DNA reads TGTGCCAGCAGCATAGGCGGCAGAGAGCAGTTCTTC. It yields the protein CASSIGGREQFF. The chain uses TRBV11-2 and TRBJ2-1; no firm D call. CDR1 and CDR2 from the germline V gene are SGHAT and FQNNGV. The V and J ends lost 5 bases and 10 bases respectively, with 12 bases between them. This CDR3 contains 12 residues.

This clonotype appeared a few times. The chain joins TRBV7-9 to TRBJ1-2; TRBD1 might be the D (6 bases). The germline V gene encodes CDR1 SEHNR and CDR2 FQNEAQ (reference sequence). V lost 3 bases, J lost 0 bases, and 14 bases lay in between. The CDR3 has 16 amino acids. The CDR3 bases are TGTGCCAGCAGCTTCTACACCAGGGGACCTAACTATGGCTACACCTTC. Translated, it gives CASSFYTRGPNYGYTF.

The chain joins TRBV7-2 to TRBJ1-6; TRBD1 matches at 7 bases. Germline assignment: CDR1 SGHTA and CDR2 FQGNSA. The CDR3 totals 15 residues. Trimming removed 5 bases from V and 10 bases from J; junction bases left unmatched: 11. This CDR3 reads CASSLLQGMRSPLHF. The CDR3 bases are TGTGCCAGCAGCCTCCTACAGGGGATGAGATCACCCCTCCACTTT.

The rearrangement joins TRBV9 to TRBJ1-1; D is unresolved. CDR1 is SGDLS, CDR2 YYNGEE, per germline. This CDR3 is 13 amino acids long. V lost 3 bases and J 0 bases, leaving 6 bases between the germline ends. CDR3: CASSGQLNTEAFF. DNA for the CDR3: TGTGCCAGCAGCGGCCAGTTGAACACTGAAGCTTTCTTT.